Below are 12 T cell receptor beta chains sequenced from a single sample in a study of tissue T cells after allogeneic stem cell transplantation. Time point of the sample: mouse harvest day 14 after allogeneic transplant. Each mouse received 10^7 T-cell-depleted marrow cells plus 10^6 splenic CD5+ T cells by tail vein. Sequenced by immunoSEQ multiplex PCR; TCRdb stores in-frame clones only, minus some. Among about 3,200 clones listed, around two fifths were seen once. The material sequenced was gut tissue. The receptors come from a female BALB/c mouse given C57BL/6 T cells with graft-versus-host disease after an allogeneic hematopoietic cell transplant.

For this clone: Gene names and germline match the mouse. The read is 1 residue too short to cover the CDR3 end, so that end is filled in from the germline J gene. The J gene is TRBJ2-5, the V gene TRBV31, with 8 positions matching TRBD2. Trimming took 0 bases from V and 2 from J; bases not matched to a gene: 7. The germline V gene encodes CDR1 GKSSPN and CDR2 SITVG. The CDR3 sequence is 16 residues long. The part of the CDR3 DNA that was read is TGTGCCTGGAGTCTAGGGGGGGGGCGCGGCCAAGACACCCAGTAC. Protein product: CAWSLGGGRGQDTQY. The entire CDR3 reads CAWSLGGGRGQDTQYF.

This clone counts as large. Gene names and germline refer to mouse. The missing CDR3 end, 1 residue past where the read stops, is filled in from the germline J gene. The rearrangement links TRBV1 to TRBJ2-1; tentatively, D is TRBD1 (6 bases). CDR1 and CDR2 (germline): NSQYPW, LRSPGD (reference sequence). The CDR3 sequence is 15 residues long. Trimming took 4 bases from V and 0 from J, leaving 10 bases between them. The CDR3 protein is CTCSGGTINYAEQFF. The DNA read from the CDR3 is TGCACCTGCAGTGGAGGGACAATTAACTATGCTGAGCAGTTC.

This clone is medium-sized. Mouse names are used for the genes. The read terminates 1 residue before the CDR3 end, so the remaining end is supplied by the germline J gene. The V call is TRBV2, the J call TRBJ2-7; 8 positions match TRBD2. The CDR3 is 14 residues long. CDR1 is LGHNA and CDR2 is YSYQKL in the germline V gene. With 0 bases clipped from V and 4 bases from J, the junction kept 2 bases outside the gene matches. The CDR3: CASSQEHWGYEQYF. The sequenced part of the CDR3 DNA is TGTGCCAGCAGCCAAGAACACTGGGGGTATGAACAGTAC.

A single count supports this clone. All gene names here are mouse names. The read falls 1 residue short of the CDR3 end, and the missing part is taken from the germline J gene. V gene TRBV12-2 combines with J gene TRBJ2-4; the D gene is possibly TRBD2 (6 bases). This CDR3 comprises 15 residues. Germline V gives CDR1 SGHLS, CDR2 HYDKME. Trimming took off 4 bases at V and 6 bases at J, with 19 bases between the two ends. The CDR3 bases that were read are TGTGCCAGCTCGCCGACTGGATGGCTCCGGAACACCTTGTAC. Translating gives CASSPTGWLRNTLY. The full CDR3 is CASSPTGWLRNTLYF.

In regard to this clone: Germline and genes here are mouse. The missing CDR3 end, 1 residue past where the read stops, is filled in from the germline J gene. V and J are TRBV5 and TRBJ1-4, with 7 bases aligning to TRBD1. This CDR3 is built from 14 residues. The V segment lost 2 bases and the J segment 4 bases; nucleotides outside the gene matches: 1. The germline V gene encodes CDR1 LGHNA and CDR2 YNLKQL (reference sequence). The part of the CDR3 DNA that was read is TGTGCCAGCAGCCAAAGGGACAGCAACGAAAGATTATTT. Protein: CASSQRDSNERLF. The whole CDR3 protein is CASSQRDSNERLFF.

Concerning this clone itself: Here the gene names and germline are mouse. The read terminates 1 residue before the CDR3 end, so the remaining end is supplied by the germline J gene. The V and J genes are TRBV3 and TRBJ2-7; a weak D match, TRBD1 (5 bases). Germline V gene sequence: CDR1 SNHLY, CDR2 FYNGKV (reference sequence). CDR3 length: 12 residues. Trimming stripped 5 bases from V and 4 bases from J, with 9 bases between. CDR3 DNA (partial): TGTGCCAGCAGCCCATCAGGGTATGAACAGTAC. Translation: CASSPSGYEQY. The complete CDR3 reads CASSPSGYEQYF.

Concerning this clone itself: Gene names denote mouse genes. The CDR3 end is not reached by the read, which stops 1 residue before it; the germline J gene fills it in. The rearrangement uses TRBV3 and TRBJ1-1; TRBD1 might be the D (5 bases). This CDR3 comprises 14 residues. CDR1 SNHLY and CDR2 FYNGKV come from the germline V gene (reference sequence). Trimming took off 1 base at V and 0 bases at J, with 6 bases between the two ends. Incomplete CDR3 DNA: TGTGCCAGCAGCTTAGGGACAACAAACACAGAAGTCTTC. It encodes CASSLGTTNTEVF. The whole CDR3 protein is CASSLGTTNTEVFF.

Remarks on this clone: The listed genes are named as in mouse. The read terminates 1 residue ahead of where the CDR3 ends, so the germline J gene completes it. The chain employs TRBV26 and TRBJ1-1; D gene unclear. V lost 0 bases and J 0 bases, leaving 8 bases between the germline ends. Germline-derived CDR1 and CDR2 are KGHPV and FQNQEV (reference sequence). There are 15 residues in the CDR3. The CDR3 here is CASSLSRVANTEVFF. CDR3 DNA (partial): TGTGCCAGCAGTCTGTCAAGAGTAGCAAACACAGAAGTCTTC.

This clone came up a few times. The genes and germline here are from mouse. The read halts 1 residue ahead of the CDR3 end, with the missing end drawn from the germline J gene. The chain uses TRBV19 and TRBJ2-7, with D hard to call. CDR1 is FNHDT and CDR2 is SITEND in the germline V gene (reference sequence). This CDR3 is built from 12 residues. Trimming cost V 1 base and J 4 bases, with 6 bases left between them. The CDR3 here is CASSINRYEQYF. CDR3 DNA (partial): TGTGCCAGCAGTATAAACAGATATGAACAGTAC.

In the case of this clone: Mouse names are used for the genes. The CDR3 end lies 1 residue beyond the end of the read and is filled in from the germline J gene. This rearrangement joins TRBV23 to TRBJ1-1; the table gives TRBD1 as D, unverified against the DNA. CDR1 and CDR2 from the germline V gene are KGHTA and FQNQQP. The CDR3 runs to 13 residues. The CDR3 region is CSSSRDRDTEVFF. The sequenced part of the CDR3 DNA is TGCTCCAGCAGTAGGGACAGGGACACAGAAGTCTTC.

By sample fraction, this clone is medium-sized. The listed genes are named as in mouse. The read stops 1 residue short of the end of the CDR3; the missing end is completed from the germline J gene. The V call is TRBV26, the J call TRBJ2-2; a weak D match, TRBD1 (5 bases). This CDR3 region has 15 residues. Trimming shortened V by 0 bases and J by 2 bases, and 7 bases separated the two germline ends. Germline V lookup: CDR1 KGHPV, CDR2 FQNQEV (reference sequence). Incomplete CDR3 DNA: TGTGCCAGCAGTCTGTCTTCAGGGAACACCGGGCAGCTCTAC. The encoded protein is CASSLSSGNTGQLY. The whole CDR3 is CASSLSSGNTGQLYF.

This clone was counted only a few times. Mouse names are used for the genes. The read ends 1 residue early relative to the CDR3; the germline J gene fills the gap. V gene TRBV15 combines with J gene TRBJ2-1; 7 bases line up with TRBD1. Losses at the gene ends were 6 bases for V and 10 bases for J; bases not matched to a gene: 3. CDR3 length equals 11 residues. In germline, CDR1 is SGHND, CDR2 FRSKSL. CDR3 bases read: TGTGCCAGCAGCCTGACAGGGGAGCAGTTC. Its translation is CASSLTGEQF. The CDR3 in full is CASSLTGEQFF. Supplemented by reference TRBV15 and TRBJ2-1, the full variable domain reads DAGVTQTPRHEVAEKGQTIILKCEPVSGHNDLFWYRQTKIQGLELLSYFRSKSLMEDGGAFKDRFKAEMLNSSFSTLKIQPTEPKDSAVYLCASSLTGEQFFGPGTRLTVL.